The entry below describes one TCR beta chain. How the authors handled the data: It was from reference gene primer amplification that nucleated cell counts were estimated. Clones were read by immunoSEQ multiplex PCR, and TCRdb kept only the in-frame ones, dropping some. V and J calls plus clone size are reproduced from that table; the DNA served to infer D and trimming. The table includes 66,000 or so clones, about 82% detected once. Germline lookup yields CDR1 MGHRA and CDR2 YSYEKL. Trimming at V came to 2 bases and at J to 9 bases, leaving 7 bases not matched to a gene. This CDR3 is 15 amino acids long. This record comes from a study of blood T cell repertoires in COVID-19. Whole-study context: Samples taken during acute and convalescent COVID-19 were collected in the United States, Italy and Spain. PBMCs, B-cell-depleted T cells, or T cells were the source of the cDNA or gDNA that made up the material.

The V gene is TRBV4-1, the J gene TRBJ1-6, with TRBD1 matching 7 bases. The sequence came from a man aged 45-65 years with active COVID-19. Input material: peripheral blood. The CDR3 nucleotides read TGCGCCAGCAGCCAACCGGACAGGTGGAGTTCACCCCTCCACTTT. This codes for CASSQPDRWSSPLHF.